The 17 T cell receptor beta chains listed next were all sequenced from one sample in a study of shared clonotypes between healthy human individuals. The table came from immunoSEQ multiplex PCR; TCRdb's copy has only in-frame clones and leaves some out. The table includes around 2,000,000 clones, 93% detected once. Only CD45RO-negative cells positively selected for CCR7 counted as naive CD8 cells, so terminally differentiated effector memory CD45RA+ cells were excluded. Sequencing was performed on naive CD8+ T cells from PBMCs. The receptor source for this set is a man aged 18 to 30 in good health. Some clones in this sample may be carry-over from other donors' samples.

The V call is TRBV7-3, the J call TRBJ1-1; D unclear. CDR1 and CDR2 (germline): SGHTA, FQGTGA. The CDR3 runs 14 residues. With 4 bases removed from V and 3 bases from J, the gap between germline ends came to 12 bases. CDR3 loop: CASSSSAGHTEAFF. In nucleotides, the CDR3 is TGTGCCAGCAGCTCGAGCGCCGGGCACACTGAAGCTTTCTTT.

The gene calls are TRBV5-1 and TRBJ2-3; possibly TRBD1 or TRBD2 for D (5 bases each). Germline values: CDR1 SGHRS, CDR2 YFSETQ. Trimming pared 5 bases from V and 2 bases from J, leaving 12 bases between. This CDR3 has 14 amino acids. Here the CDR3 DNA reads TGCGCCAGCAGGTCCCGGGACCACACAGATACGCAGTATTTT. It encodes CASRSRDHTDTQYF.

This chain joins TRBV2 and TRBJ2-3, with 12 bases matching TRBD2. The V segment lost 6 bases and the J segment 6 bases; nucleotides outside the gene matches: 7. CDR1 and CDR2 (germline): SNHLY, FYNNEI. CDR3 length: 15 amino acids. In DNA, the CDR3 is TGTGCCAGCAGATCCGGGACTAGCGGGCAGGATACGCAGTATTTT. Encoded protein: CASRSGTSGQDTQYF.

This rearrangement joins TRBV5-4 to TRBJ2-7; 16 nucleotides match TRBD2. V shed 3 bases, J shed 0 bases, and the junction held 6 bases outside the gene matches. Germline V lookup: CDR1 SGHNT, CDR2 YYREEE (reference sequence). This CDR3 has 18 residues. The CDR3 nucleotides are TGTGCCAGCAGCTCGGGACTAGCGGGAGGGCCGAGCTCCTACGAGCAGTACTTC. As protein: CASSSGLAGGPSSYEQYF.

The chain has TRBV27 and TRBJ2-3, with D unclear. The V gene lost 8 bases and the J gene lost 4 bases, with 22 bases spanning the gap. CDR3 size: 16 residues. CDR1 is MNHEY and CDR2 is SMNVEV in the germline V gene (reference sequence). CDR3 bases: TGTGCCAGCGGGCGGTGGGTCGGTTTATTATCAGATACGCAGTATTTT. It translates to CASGRWVGLLSDTQYF.

This rearrangement joins TRBV7-6 to TRBJ2-7; TRBD2 matches at 9 bases. Germline trimming cut 0 bases from V and 3 bases from J; bases unmatched to any gene: 3. This CDR3 is 15 amino acids long. The germline V gene encodes CDR1 SGHVS and CDR2 FNYEAQ. The DNA of the CDR3 is TGTGCCAGCAGCTTAGCGCGGGAGGGGTTCTACGAGCAGTACTTC. This sequence encodes CASSLAREGFYEQYF.

The chain combines TRBV19 with TRBJ1-2; D not certain. The V end was cut by 3 bases, the J end by 6 bases, with 14 bases between. Germline assignment: CDR1 LNHDA and CDR2 SQIVND (reference sequence). The CDR3 has 14 residues. In DNA, the CDR3 is TGTGCCAGTAGTATCCTACTAGGGAAAAATGGCTACACCTTC. Protein product: CASSILLGKNGYTF. The complete variable domain, with remaining parts taken from reference TRBV19 and TRBJ1-2, reads DGGITQSPKYLFRKEGQNVTLSCEQNLNHDAMYWYRQDPGQGLRLIYYSQIVNDFQKGDIAEGYSVSREKKESFPLTVTSAQKNPTAFYLCASSILLGKNGYTFGSGTRLTVV.

The CDR3 DNA reads TGTGCCAGCAGTGAAACCCCGACAGGGGGCAATGAGCAGTTCTTC. Translated, it gives CASSETPTGGNEQFF. This chain joins TRBV25-1 and TRBJ2-1; TRBD1 agrees at 9 bases. Germline-derived CDR1 and CDR2 are MGHDK and SYGVNS. CDR3 size: 15 residues. With 2 bases clipped from V and 6 bases from J, the junction kept 5 bases outside the gene matches.

This clone appeared once. The chain has TRBV11-3 and TRBJ1-3, with 10 bases fitting TRBD1. The germline CDR1 and CDR2 sequences are SGHNT and YENEEA. The trim removed 5 bases at V and 4 bases at J, leaving 20 bases unmatched. This CDR3 contains 20 residues. CDR3 nucleotide sequence: TGTGCCAGCAGCACTACCCCCTACCTCGGGACAGGGGTGCGGGGAAACACCATATATTTT. Amino acid sequence: CASSTTPYLGTGVRGNTIYF.

This chain links TRBV6-6 with TRBJ1-3, with D hard to call. The CDR3 covers 15 residues. The V and J ends lost 4 bases and 1 base respectively, with 11 bases between them. Per the germline V gene, CDR1 is MNHNY and CDR2 is SVGAGI (reference sequence). CDR3 in amino acids: CASSLWPESGNTIYF. The CDR3 nucleotides are TGTGCCAGCAGTTTATGGCCAGAGTCTGGAAACACCATATATTTT.

Only one count was recorded for this clone. This chain connects TRBV6-4 to TRBJ2-5, with D tentatively TRBD1 (6 bases). There are 16 residues in the CDR3. Per germline, CDR1 MRHNA and CDR2 SNTAGT. V was trimmed by 2 bases and J by 8 bases, leaving 21 bases between them. The CDR3 protein is CASSDPSRQARDTQYF. The CDR3 region has the DNA TGTGCCAGCAGTGACCCGTCGAGACAGGCACGAGATACCCAGTACTTC.

V and J are TRBV7-9 and TRBJ1-2; TRBD1 matches at 8 bases. After removal of 5 bases from V and 2 bases from J, the junction contained 7 bases not matched to a gene. The CDR3 has 15 residues. CDR1 is SEHNR, CDR2 FQNEAQ, per germline (reference sequence). Here the CDR3 DNA reads TGTGCCAGCAGCCCCCAGGGGGCTGGAAACTATGGCTACACCTTC. This encodes CASSPQGAGNYGYTF.

The DNA for the CDR3 is TGTGCCAGCAGCCCACCGGGTGGGGAGCTGTTTTTT. Translating it yields CASSPPGGELFF. The chain employs TRBV7-9 and TRBJ2-2; D is undetermined. Per germline, CDR1 SEHNR and CDR2 FQNEAQ (reference sequence). V lost 5 bases to trimming and J lost 8 bases, with 9 bases between them. The CDR3 has 12 amino acids.

The J gene is TRBJ2-7, the V gene TRBV7-8; perhaps TRBD2 as D (6 bases). The CDR3 has 14 amino acids. Germline V gene sequence: CDR1 SGHVS, CDR2 FQNEAQ. The V gene lost 5 bases and the J gene lost 2 bases, with 13 bases spanning the gap. This CDR3 is CASSAGLHTYEQYF. CDR3 in DNA: TGTGCCAGCAGCGCGGGACTCCATACCTACGAGCAGTACTTC.

This clone was counted once. The identical CDR3 is also encoded by other nucleotide sequences in the sample. The genes are TRBV27 and TRBJ2-7, with D unclear. Deletions cut 1 base from V and 2 bases from J, with 6 bases between. Germline assignment: CDR1 MNHEY and CDR2 SMNVEV (reference sequence). CDR3 size: 13 residues. The CDR3 reads CASSLYGPYEQYF. The CDR3 DNA reads TGTGCCAGCAGTTTATATGGGCCCTACGAGCAGTACTTC.

The chain carries TRBV19 and TRBJ1-2, with TRBD1 matching 7 bases. J gave up 6 bases and V 2 bases, and 9 bases lay outside the gene matches. This CDR3 comprises 15 residues. CDR1 and CDR2 from the germline V gene are LNHDA and SQIVND (reference sequence). The CDR3 DNA is TGTGCCAGTAGTATATACACAGGGGATCTAAATGGCTACACCTTC. This translates into CASSIYTGDLNGYTF.

For the CDR3, the DNA is TGTGCCAGCAGCTTGTATGCCAGTGGCGGGAGCACAGATACGCAGTATTTT. This encodes CASSLYASGGSTDTQYF. The chain joins TRBV7-8 to TRBJ2-3; D is perhaps TRBD2 (5 bases). The CDR3 contains 17 residues. With 3 bases removed from V and 0 bases from J, the gap between germline ends came to 16 bases. Germline assignment: CDR1 SGHVS and CDR2 FQNEAQ.